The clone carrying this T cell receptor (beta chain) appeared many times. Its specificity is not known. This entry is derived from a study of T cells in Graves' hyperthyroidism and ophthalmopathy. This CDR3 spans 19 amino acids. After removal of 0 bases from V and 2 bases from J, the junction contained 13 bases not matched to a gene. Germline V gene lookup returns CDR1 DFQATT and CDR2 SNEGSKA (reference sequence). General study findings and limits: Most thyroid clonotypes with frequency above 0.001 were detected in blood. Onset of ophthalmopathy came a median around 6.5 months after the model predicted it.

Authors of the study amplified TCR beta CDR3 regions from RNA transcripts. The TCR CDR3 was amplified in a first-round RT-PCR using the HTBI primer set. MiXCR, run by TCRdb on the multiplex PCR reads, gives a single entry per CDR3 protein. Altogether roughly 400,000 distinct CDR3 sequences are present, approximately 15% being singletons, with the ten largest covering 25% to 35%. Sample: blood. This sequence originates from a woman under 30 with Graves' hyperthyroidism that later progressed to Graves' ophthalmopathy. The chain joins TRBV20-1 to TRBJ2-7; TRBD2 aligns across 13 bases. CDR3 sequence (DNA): TGCAGTGCTAGAGACTATACTAGCGGGAGGGCCTCTAATCCCTACGAGCAGTACTTC. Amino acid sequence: CSARDYTSGRASNPYEQYF.